Below, 23 T cell receptor beta chains from the same sample are listed, as sequenced in a study of regulatory T cells in long-lasting Graves disease. HTBI primers from iRepertoire and Arm-PCR of CDR3 regions yielded the TCR beta libraries. MiXCR was run by TCRdb on the multiplex PCR reads, yielding one entry per CDR3 protein. The table records hundreds of thousands of distinct CDR3 sequences, roughly 15% of them present only once. Indicated time point: newly diagnosed GD, antithyroid drugs for less than 3 months. PBMC RNA was the source of the TCR library. These records were also assigned to another study, of T cells in Graves' hyperthyroidism and ophthalmopathy.

This sample comprised peripheral blood mononuclear cells (PBMCs), obtained at new diagnosis, from a patient treated with antithyroid drugs. These receptors came from a woman between 25 and 40 years old with Graves disease.

This chain joins TRBV9 and TRBJ1-6; weak D call: TRBD1 (5 bases). The CDR3 consists of 15 residues. V lost 2 bases and J lost 8, with 14 bases in between. From germline, CDR1 is SGDLS and CDR2 YYNGEE. The CDR3 DNA reads as TGTGCCAGCAGCGTCAGGGTTCAGGGTGATTCACCCCTCCACTTT. Amino acids: CASSVRVQGDSPLHF.

The chain links TRBV6-2 or TRBV6-3 to TRBJ2-3; D possibly corresponds to TRBD2 (6 bases). The CDR3 totals 16 residues. V lost 6 bases, J lost 3 bases, and 19 bases lay in between. Germline CDR1 MNHEY, CDR2 SVGEGT. Here the CDR3 reads CASRSGGSPSTDTQYF. The CDR3 bases are TGTGCCAGCAGGTCCGGGGGTTCTCCGTCGACAGATACGCAGTATTTT.

This clonotype has just a few counts. The CDR3 sequence: CASRGLGHLKTSTDTQYF. The DNA of the CDR3 is TGTGCCAGCAGGGGATTAGGACACCTCAAAACAAGCACAGATACGCAGTATTTT. J is TRBJ2-3 and V is TRBV2; a possible D gene is TRBD1 (5 bases). V was cut by 6 bases and J by 0 bases, with 22 bases left in between. The CDR3 spans 18 residues. CDR1 is SNHLY and CDR2 is FYNNEI in the germline V gene.

The chain links TRBV20-1 to TRBJ2-1, with D hard to call. The germline V gene encodes CDR1 DFQATT and CDR2 SNEGSKA (reference sequence). The V gene lost 3 bases and the J gene lost 0 bases, with 12 bases spanning the gap. The CDR3 runs to 15 residues. The CDR3 coding sequence is TGCAGTGCTAGTAATCTGGCGGTCTCCTACAATGAGCAGTTCTTC. It codes for CSASNLAVSYNEQFF.

This clonotype has ten or more counts. This CDR3 reads CASSLADPRTQYF. In nucleotides, the CDR3 is TGTGCCAGCAGTTTGGCCGATCCCAGGACCCAGTACTTC. V gene TRBV12-3 or TRBV12-4 combines with J gene TRBJ2-5; D remains ambiguous. V shed 3 bases and J shed 7 bases, with 12 bases lying between them. This CDR3 comprises 13 residues.

This clonotype occurred many times. The rearrangement uses TRBV12-3 or TRBV12-4 and TRBJ2-2; D might be TRBD2 (6 bases). V gave up 5 bases and J gave up 6 bases, with 22 bases separating them. The CDR3 covers 17 residues. The CDR3 sequence is CASSRILSLATSGELFF. CDR3 bases: TGTGCCAGCAGTCGCATTTTATCGCTAGCGACCTCCGGGGAGCTGTTTTTT.

In this sample, this clonotype turned up many times. J is TRBJ1-4 and V is TRBV27; possible D gene TRBD1, 5 bases. The V and J ends lost 10 bases and 8 bases respectively, with 23 bases between them. The CDR3 loop spans 15 amino acids. CDR1 MNHEY and CDR2 SMNVEV come from the germline V gene (reference sequence). For the CDR3, the DNA is TGTGCCACCGCACCTCCAGGGAGACCATTGGAAAAACTGTTTTTT. Translated, it gives CATAPPGRPLEKLFF.

This clonotype was found many times. The V and J genes are TRBV12-3 or TRBV12-4 and TRBJ1-1; tentatively, D is TRBD1 (5 bases). The CDR3 totals 15 residues. The V and J ends lost 4 bases and 0 bases respectively, with 12 bases between them. The CDR3 spells CASSYGGLMNTEAFF. CDR3 in DNA: TGTGCCAGCAGTTACGGGGGACTCATGAACACTGAAGCTTTCTTT.

This chain connects TRBV20-1 to TRBJ1-2; possible D gene TRBD1, 5 bases. V gave up 1 base and J gave up 3 bases, with 12 bases separating them. The CDR3 length is 14 residues. Germline values: CDR1 DFQATT, CDR2 SNEGSKA (reference sequence). CDR3 nucleotides: TGCAGTGCTAGAGTCTCGACAGCCGACTATGGCTACACCTTC. It codes for CSARVSTADYGYTF.

This clonotype was detected once. V gene TRBV6-1 combines with J gene TRBJ1-6; 9 bases line up with TRBD1. CDR1 is MNHNS and CDR2 is SASEGT in the germline V gene. V shed 6 bases, J shed 7 bases, and the junction held 4 bases outside the gene matches. This CDR3 contains 14 residues. The CDR3 sequence: CASRGQGPNSPLHF. DNA for the CDR3: TGTGCCAGCAGAGGACAGGGGCCGAATTCACCCCTCCACTTT.

The chain joins TRBV6-5 to TRBJ2-2; TRBD1 matches at 7 bases. Germline values: CDR1 MNHEY, CDR2 SVGAGI. V trimming: 2 bases; J trimming: 4 bases; junction bases outside the gene matches: 4. This CDR3 contains 15 residues. CDR3 amino acids: CASSYGQGVTGELFF. CDR3 nucleotide sequence: TGTGCCAGCAGTTACGGTCAGGGGGTCACCGGGGAGCTGTTTTTT.

This clonotype has more than one count but fewer than ten. This sequence joins TRBV7-6 and TRBJ2-7, with D tentatively TRBD2 (5 bases). From germline, CDR1 is SGHVS and CDR2 FNYEAQ. Trimming shortened V by 1 base and J by 0 bases, and 7 bases separated the two germline ends. The CDR3 is 14 residues long. Written as DNA, the CDR3 is TGTGCCAGCAGCTTAGAGACTAACTCCTACGAGCAGTACTTC. Its protein is CASSLETNSYEQYF.

This clonotype was observed a few times. The J gene is TRBJ2-2, the V gene TRBV2; TRBD1 is a possible D gene (5 bases). This CDR3 has 15 amino acids. Germline lookup yields CDR1 SNHLY and CDR2 FYNNEI. Between the trimmed V and J ends, which lost 10 bases and 0 bases, there was a span of 15 bases. For the CDR3, the DNA is TGTGCCATCCAGTCAGGGCCCGCGAACACCGGGGAGCTGTTTTTT. It encodes CAIQSGPANTGELFF.

For this clonotype: Being one base from a much bigger clone, this may be a read error. The CDR3 DNA reads as TGCAGTGCTAGGGATGGGGGGATGCAGTTCTTC. Amino acids: CSARDGGMQFF. The chain combines TRBV20-1 with TRBJ2-1; the D gene is possibly TRBD2 (6 bases). V lost 3 bases and J lost 12, with 12 bases in between. The CDR3 totals 11 residues. Germline CDR1 DFQATT, CDR2 SNEGSKA (reference sequence).

To note about this clonotype: This could be a read error, since a much larger clone is one nucleotide away. The rearrangement joins TRBV12-3 or TRBV12-4 to TRBJ2-5; the D is unclear. The V and J ends lost 6 bases and 3 bases respectively, with 5 bases between them. This CDR3 comprises 11 residues. Here the CDR3 DNA reads TGTGCCAGCAGCAAAAAAGAGACCCAGTACTTC. Its translation is CASSKKETQYF.

This clonotype was recorded many times. The rearrangement links TRBV2 to TRBJ2-1; possible D gene TRBD1, 6 bases. The germline V gene has CDR1 SNHLY and CDR2 FYNNEI. The V end was cut by 7 bases, the J end by 7 bases, with 11 bases between. This CDR3 contains 12 residues. This CDR3 is CASTAGVNEQFF. For the CDR3, the DNA is TGTGCCAGCACAGCAGGGGTAAATGAGCAGTTCTTC.

The table lists this clonotype with many counts. The chain has TRBV11-2 and TRBJ2-1; a weak D match, TRBD2 (5 bases). CDR1 is SGHAT, CDR2 FQNNGV, per germline. Trimming removed 5 bases from V and 9 bases from J, with 20 bases in between. This CDR3 has 15 amino acids. The CDR3 loop reads CASSPEYRPGGEQFF. The DNA of the CDR3 is TGTGCCAGCAGCCCCGAGTACCGACCCGGAGGTGAGCAGTTCTTC.

The table lists this clonotype with a few counts. A much more abundant neighbour one base away suggests this may be a read error. The V and J genes are TRBV7-9 and TRBJ2-5; possibly TRBD2 for D (6 bases). CDR1 and CDR2 from the germline V gene are SEHNR and FQNEAQ (reference sequence). There are 12 residues in the CDR3. Trimming stripped 5 bases from V and 4 bases from J, with 8 bases between. The CDR3 DNA is TGTGCCAGCAGCATGGGGGGAGAGACCCAGTACTTC. This codes for CASSMGGETQYF.

This clonotype was counted a few times. This chain connects TRBV20-1 to TRBJ2-1; 8 nucleotides line up with TRBD1. CDR1 is DFQATT, CDR2 SNEGSKA, per germline (reference sequence). The CDR3 length is 15 residues. The V and J ends lost 1 base and 5 bases, in that order; junction bases with no gene match: 7. The CDR3 DNA reads TGCAGTGCTAGAGGGACAGGGCGAGCCAACAATGAGCAGTTCTTC. It specifies CSARGTGRANNEQFF.

The sample holds many counts of this clonotype. This chain connects TRBV24-1 to TRBJ2-3; 9 bases align to TRBD2. This CDR3 spans 16 amino acids. J gave up 1 base and V 3 bases, and 4 bases lay outside the gene matches. Germline V gene data show CDR1 as KGHDR and CDR2 as SFDVKD. CDR3 protein: CATSDPSGKGTDTQYF. Here the CDR3 DNA reads TGTGCCACCAGTGATCCTAGCGGGAAGGGCACAGATACGCAGTATTTT.

CDR3 DNA sequence: TGTGCCAGTACCTCACAGGGCTCGAACACTGAAGCTTTCTTT. Its protein product is CASTSQGSNTEAFF. The chain joins TRBV19 to TRBJ1-1; perhaps TRBD1 as D (6 bases). This CDR3 contains 14 residues. Between the trimmed V and J ends, which lost 7 bases and 1 base, there was a span of 13 bases. The V gene's germline CDR1 is LNHDA and CDR2 SQIVND (reference sequence).

Of note for this clonotype: A junction boundary mismatches the germline segment, possibly from a read error. The V call is TRBV18, the J call TRBJ1-2; D not resolved. The germline V gene encodes CDR1 KGHSH and CDR2 LQKENI. The CDR3 totals 14 residues. CDR3 amino acids: CASLPPARPYGYTF. DNA for the CDR3: TGTGCCAGCTTACCACCGGCCAGGCCTTATGGCTACACCTTC.

This clonotype was seen ten or more times. V and J are TRBV28 and TRBJ2-3; either TRBD1 or TRBD2 may supply D (5 bases each). Deletions cut 6 bases from V and 0 bases from J, with 13 bases between. The CDR3 sequence is 15 residues long. Germline lookup yields CDR1 MDHEN and CDR2 SYDVKM. The CDR3 reads CASSPGTKSTDTQYF. The CDR3 DNA sequence: TGTGCCAGCAGCCCCGGGACGAAAAGCACAGATACGCAGTATTTT.